These 9 T cell receptor beta chains came from one sample sequenced in a study of blood T cells in healthy people across ages. Primers used in a second PCR of about 6 to 11 cycles were a sample-barcoded 5' primer and a J-beta primer mix. TCRdb redid the calling of the 5' RACE reads with MiXCR, one entry per CDR3 protein. The data show approximately 780,000 distinct CDR3 sequences, more than 25% seen once. The same data also went into a second study, on T cells of mothers and their children.

Input material: blood. These receptor sequences come from a boy between 10 and 17 years old in good health.

V and J are TRBV27 and TRBJ2-7, with a weak D call TRBD2 (6 bases). Germline lookup yields CDR1 MNHEY and CDR2 SMNVEV (reference sequence). Trimming removed 3 bases at V and 3 bases at J, with 18 bases between. The CDR3 spans 16 residues. The CDR3 region has the DNA TGTGCCAGCAGTTTCGGGGTCCAAACTAGCTTCTACGAGCAGTACTTC. It is translated as CASSFGVQTSFYEQYF.

The chain couples TRBV5-1 to TRBJ1-2, with D tentatively TRBD1 (6 bases). Trimming pared 0 bases from V and 3 bases from J, leaving 9 bases between. Per germline, CDR1 SGHRS and CDR2 YFSETQ. The CDR3 length is 14 residues. The CDR3 DNA is TGCGCCAGCAGCTTGGCCGAGGGGGACTATGGCTACACCTTC. Protein sequence: CASSLAEGDYGYTF.

This clonotype was seen just once. This chain connects TRBV29-1 to TRBJ1-2; D is ambiguous. CDR1 and CDR2 (germline): SQVTM, ANQGSEA. This CDR3 region has 13 residues. V dropped 0 bases and J dropped 7 bases, with 12 bases sitting between them. This CDR3 is CSVEDPRGGGYTF. In DNA, the CDR3 is TGCAGCGTTGAAGATCCCCGGGGAGGTGGCTACACCTTC.

In this sample, this clonotype turned up once. This sequence joins TRBV28 and TRBJ1-2; 7 nucleotides align to TRBD1. CDR3 size: 12 residues. The junction had 6 bases not matched to a gene; V was cut back by 6 bases and J by 8 bases. CDR1 and CDR2 from the germline V gene are MDHEN and SYDVKM. The CDR3 bases are TGTGCCAGCAGGAAAACAGGGGTCGGCTACACCTTC. Protein product: CASRKTGVGYTF.

The chain recombines TRBV6-1 with TRBJ1-2, with D possibly matching TRBD1 (5 bases). Germline V lookup: CDR1 MNHNS, CDR2 SASEGT. This CDR3 comprises 15 residues. Trimming stripped 2 bases from V and 8 bases from J, with 18 bases between. In DNA, the CDR3 is TGTGCCAGCAGTGAAAAAGGGACTGTATCTCGGGGCTACACCTTC. Amino acid sequence: CASSEKGTVSRGYTF.

The chain employs TRBV5-5 and TRBJ2-1, with D possibly being TRBD1 (6 bases). The J call is doubtful: the DNA matches TRBJ2-7 better. The length of the CDR3 is 14 residues. In germline, CDR1 is SGHKS, CDR2 YYEKEE (reference sequence). Here the CDR3 DNA reads TGTGCCAGCAGCAACGCCGGGACATACTACGAGCAGTACTTC. Translation: CASSNAGTYYEQYF.

V and J are TRBV20-1 and TRBJ2-6; no clear D gene. Trimming took off 2 bases at V and 3 bases at J, with 8 bases between the two ends. The V gene's germline CDR1 is DFQATT and CDR2 SNEGSKA (reference sequence). The CDR3 length is 14 residues. In nucleotides, the CDR3 is TGCAGTGCTAGACCCAGCTATGGGGCCAACGTCCTGACTTTC. Translated: CSARPSYGANVLTF.

This clonotype was seen only a few times. The V and J genes are TRBV20-1 and TRBJ2-5; D may correspond to TRBD1 or TRBD2 (5 bases each). V was clipped by 2 bases and J by 2 bases, with 12 bases between them. The CDR3 totals 14 residues. The germline CDR1 and CDR2 sequences are DFQATT and SNEGSKA (reference sequence). The CDR3 here is CSARWGREQETQYF. DNA of the CDR3: TGCAGTGCTAGATGGGGCCGGGAACAAGAGACCCAGTACTTC.

The CDR3 DNA follows: TGTGCCTGGAGTGTACACAGGACAGCGAGTACTGTGTCTGGCTACACCTTC. Encoded protein: CAWSVHRTASTVSGYTF. This chain links TRBV30 with TRBJ1-2, with a tentative D call TRBD1 (6 bases). Looked up from germline, CDR1 is GTSNPN and CDR2 is SVGIG (reference sequence). Trimming removed 0 bases from V and 7 bases from J, with 24 bases in between. The CDR3 runs to 17 residues. The full variable domain, its missing parts supplied by reference TRBV30 and TRBJ1-2, is SQTIHQWPATLVQPVGSPLSLECTVEGTSNPNLYWYRQAAGRGLQLLFYSVGIGQISSEVPQNLSASRPQDRQFILSSKKLLLSDSGFYLCAWSVHRTASTVSGYTFGSGTRLTVV.